These T cell receptor beta chains were read from a single sample in a study of CD8 T cells in cerebrospinal fluid in Alzheimer's disease. Using the 10x single-cell sequencing reads, TCRdb records one entry per CDR3 protein without DNA. This sample's table reports approximately 730 distinct CDR3 sequences. The sequenced sample consisted of cerebrospinal fluid. The receptor source for this set is a human donor with Alzheimer's disease. CDR3s include the opening cysteine and the closing phenylalanine or tryptophan. The size entry is marked missing in some rows and otherwise reads once, few, many or a size class.

V: TRBV29-1; size: medium-sized; J: TRBJ2-3; CDR3: CSNRLGGQADTQYF
V: TRBV10-2; size: medium-sized; J: TRBJ2-7; CDR3: CASNPGQGSYEQYF
V: TRBV5-5; size: large; J: TRBJ2-2; CDR3: CASSLVGSSNTGELFF
V: TRBV7-2; size: large; J: TRBJ2-7; CDR3: CASSKGYEQYF
V: TRBV19; size: NA; J: TRBJ1-1; CDR3: CASSYLAEAFF
V: TRBV7-2; size: medium-sized; J: TRBJ2-1; CDR3: CASSTRAGGASNEQFF
V: TRBV6-2/TRBV6-3; size: medium-sized; J: TRBJ2-3; CDR3: CASRVAGGDTQYF
V: TRBV7-2; size: NA; J: TRBJ2-7; CDR3: CASSLAESYEQYF
V: TRBV13; size: NA; J: TRBJ1-1; CDR3: CASSLFGRGGTEAFF
V: TRBV7-9; size: large; J: TRBJ2-5; CDR3: CASSPPEGQETQYF
V: TRBV7-3; size: NA; J: TRBJ2-3; CDR3: CASSLLSGDTQYF
V: TRBV19; size: medium-sized; J: TRBJ1-6; CDR3: CASSMDRRGNPSPLHF
V: TRBV19; size: medium-sized; J: TRBJ2-3; CDR3: CATKRGPSTDTQYF
V: TRBV20-1; size: large; J: TRBJ2-5; CDR3: CSADPGLYGETQYF
V: TRBV19; size: medium-sized; J: TRBJ2-6; CDR3: CASSIGSGANVLTF
V: TRBV7-9; size: NA; J: TRBJ2-1; CDR3: CASSSLAGGAPINEQFF
V: TRBV7-3; size: medium-sized; J: TRBJ2-7; CDR3: CASSLNGGAEEQYF
V: TRBV7-6; size: medium-sized; J: TRBJ2-5; CDR3: CASSFQGTQYF
V: TRBV12-3/TRBV12-4; size: NA; J: TRBJ2-1; CDR3: CASSSSGTKYNEQFF
V: TRBV5-1; size: NA; J: TRBJ2-1; CDR3: CASSLIRADNEQFF
V: TRBV2; size: NA; J: TRBJ2-3; CDR3: CASSEDRLAIDTQYF
V: TRBV6-1; size: NA; J: TRBJ2-3; CDR3: CASRALAGAPDTQYF
V: TRBV20-1; size: NA; J: TRBJ2-3; CDR3: CSAVPGGSSTDTQYF
V: TRBV30; size: NA; J: TRBJ2-3; CDR3: CAWDRGSRDTQYF
V: TRBV5-1; size: medium-sized; J: TRBJ1-4; CDR3: CASSLAGEGEKLFF
V: TRBV20-1; size: NA; J: TRBJ2-5; CDR3: CSAPLGRAQETQYF
V: TRBV5-5; size: NA; J: TRBJ2-1; CDR3: CASTMGHNYNEQFF
V: TRBV28; size: NA; J: TRBJ2-7; CDR3: CASSLPDISYEQYF
V: TRBV9; size: large; J: TRBJ2-7; CDR3: CASSVGRWGEEQYF
V: TRBV19; size: NA; J: TRBJ1-1; CDR3: CASSIKGDTEAFF
V: TRBV27; size: NA; J: TRBJ2-5; CDR3: CASSGRQGETQYF
V: TRBV5-1; size: medium-sized; J: TRBJ2-7; CDR3: CASSAGQNYEQYF
V: TRBV9; size: medium-sized; J: TRBJ2-4; CDR3: CASSDPRDRGLENIQYF
V: TRBV20-1; size: NA; J: TRBJ1-1; CDR3: CSAREANRRATEAFF
V: TRBV7-6; size: medium-sized; J: TRBJ2-3; CDR3: CASSGRAGRTDTQYF
V: TRBV7-6; size: large; J: TRBJ2-5; CDR3: CASSLSLIETQYF
V: TRBV7-2; size: medium-sized; J: TRBJ2-1; CDR3: CASSDTVGAVGNEQFF
V: TRBV19; size: medium-sized; J: TRBJ2-2; CDR3: CASTLTGADTGELFF
V: TRBV12-3/TRBV12-4; size: medium-sized; J: TRBJ2-1; CDR3: CASSKTSGYNEQFF
V: TRBV5-1; size: NA; J: TRBJ2-3; CDR3: CASSSPRTTDTQYF
V: TRBV2; size: medium-sized; J: TRBJ1-1; CDR3: CASSPPGRMNTEAFF
V: TRBV15; size: large; J: TRBJ2-4; CDR3: CATSRAGSSGKNIQYF
V: TRBV9; size: large; J: TRBJ2-2; CDR3: CASSAPLYSDFNTGELFF
V: TRBV24-1; size: large; J: TRBJ2-7; CDR3: CATSQGGTGLGEQYF
V: TRBV5-8; size: NA; J: TRBJ2-1; CDR3: CASHPRRSSYNEQFF